This T cell receptor (beta chain) was sequenced during a study of blood T cell repertoires in COVID-19 (dated by TCRdb to between 2020 and 2021). For the wider study: Samples from collaborators originated in the United States, Italy and Spain and spanned both the acute and convalescent phases of COVID-19. Nearly every sample came with metadata listing a de-identified subject ID, COVID-19 status, age in years and sex. Deeply sampled blood TCRbeta repertoires from subjects exposed to, actively infected with, or recovered from COVID-19 were included in the dataset. A freely available public database, intended as a resource for researchers studying the immune response to SARS-CoV-2, is where the repertoires were released. HLA class I and class II types, where available, came from metadata supplied by the sample provider rather than from assay-based typing. Samples were obtained from the ongoing ImmuneRACE study (first 160 participants) and from roughly 1,300 subjects provided by 6 global collaborators. The material from the prospective study consisted of cDNA or gDNA derived from T cells, B-cell-depleted T cells, or PBMCs. Study-wide findings and limitations: How much clinical and demographic metadata was included differed by source and by participant, and the metadata was provided uncurated.

TCRbeta CDR3 regions were amplified from genomic DNA by means of the immunoSEQ Assay, a bias-controlled multiplex PCR. The study's own analysis went as follows. Nucleated cell counts per sample were estimated from amplification of reference gene primers within the assay. To quantify the absolute abundance of each unique TCRbeta CDR3 rearrangement, sequence reads were collapsed and filtered. For each sample, productive Simpson clonality was calculated as the square root of Simpson's diversity index across productive rearrangements. In TCRdb, the immuneACCESS table is reduced to in-frame sequences with V and J assigned. These tables do not hold every clone; where another copy was compared, an unresolved V gene accounts for under half, and the others remain unexplained. V and J calls and clone size are as listed in that table; D and trimming were resolved from the DNA. The sample table holds 95,000 to 100,000 clones, of which roughly 92% were seen once. The ten biggest clones cover around 6% of the sample.

Spanning cysteine to phenylalanine, the CDR3 consists of 12 amino acids. This entry keeps only the CDR3 DNA: 36 bases, framed from base 1. The V and J ends are trimmed by 5 bases and 5 bases, leaving 10 bases between them. This clone was seen just once. Its antigen is still unknown. Base qualities are missing; no much larger clone stands one base away. The collaborating institutions used their own protocols to collect whole blood in K2EDTA tubes. Collaborator samples were shipped for TCRbeta analysis as frozen whole blood, isolated PBMCs, or DNA extracted from either sample type. This clonotype was obtained from a man in his fifties with active COVID-19. Rearrangement joined TRBV12-3 or TRBV12-4 to TRBJ2-7, with the D gene not clear enough to name. The sequenced sample was peripheral blood. This receptor carries the CDR3 CASSTTVDEQYF. The DNA sequence is as follows: TGTGCCAGCAGTACTACGGTCGACGAGCAGTACTTC.